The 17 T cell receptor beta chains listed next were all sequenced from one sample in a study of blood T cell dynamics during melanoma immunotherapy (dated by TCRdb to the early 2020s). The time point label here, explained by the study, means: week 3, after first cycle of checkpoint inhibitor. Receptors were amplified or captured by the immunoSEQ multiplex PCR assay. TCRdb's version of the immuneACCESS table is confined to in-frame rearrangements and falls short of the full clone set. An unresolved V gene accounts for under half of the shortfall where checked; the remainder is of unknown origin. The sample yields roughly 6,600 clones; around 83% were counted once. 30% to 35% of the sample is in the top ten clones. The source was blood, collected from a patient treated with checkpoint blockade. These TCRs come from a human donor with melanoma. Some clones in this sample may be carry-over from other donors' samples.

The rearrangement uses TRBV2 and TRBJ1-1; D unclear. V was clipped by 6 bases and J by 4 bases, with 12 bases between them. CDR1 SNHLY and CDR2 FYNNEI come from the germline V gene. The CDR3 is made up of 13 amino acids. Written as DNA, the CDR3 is TGTGCCAGCAGCGAGTATTGGGGCACTGAAGCTTTCTTT. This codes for CASSEYWGTEAFF.

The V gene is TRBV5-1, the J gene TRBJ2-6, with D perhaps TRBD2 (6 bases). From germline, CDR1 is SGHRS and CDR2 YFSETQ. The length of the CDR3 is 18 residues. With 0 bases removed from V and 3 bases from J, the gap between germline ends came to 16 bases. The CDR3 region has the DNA TGCGCCAGCAGCTTGGACGGTTTAGGGGACTTTGGGGCCAACGTCCTGACTTTC. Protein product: CASSLDGLGDFGANVLTF.

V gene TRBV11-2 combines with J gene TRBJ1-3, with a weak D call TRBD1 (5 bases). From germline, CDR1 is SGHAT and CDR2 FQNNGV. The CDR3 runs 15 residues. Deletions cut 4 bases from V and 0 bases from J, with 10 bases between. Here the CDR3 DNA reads TGTGCCAGCAGCTCGACAGTACTCTCTGGAAACACCATATATTTT. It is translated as CASSSTVLSGNTIYF.

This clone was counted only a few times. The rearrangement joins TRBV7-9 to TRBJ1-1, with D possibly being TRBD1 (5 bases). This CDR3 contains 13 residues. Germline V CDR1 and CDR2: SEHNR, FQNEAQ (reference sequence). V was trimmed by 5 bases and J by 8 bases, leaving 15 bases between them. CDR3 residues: CASSQEIGGEAFF. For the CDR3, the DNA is TGTGCCAGCAGCCAGGAGATTGGGGGAGAAGCTTTCTTT.

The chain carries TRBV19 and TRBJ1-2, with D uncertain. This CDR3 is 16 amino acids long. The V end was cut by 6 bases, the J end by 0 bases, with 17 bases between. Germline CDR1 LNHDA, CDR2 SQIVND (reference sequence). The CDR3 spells CASSQDGTWPNYGYTF. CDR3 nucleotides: TGTGCCAGTAGCCAGGACGGTACATGGCCTAACTATGGCTACACCTTC.

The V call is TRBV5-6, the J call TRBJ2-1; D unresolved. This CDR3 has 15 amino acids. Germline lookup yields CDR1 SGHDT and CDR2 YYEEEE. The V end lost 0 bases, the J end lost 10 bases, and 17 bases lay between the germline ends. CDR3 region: CASSLAGVGIREQFF. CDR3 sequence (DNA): TGTGCCAGCAGCTTGGCTGGGGTTGGCATAAGGGAGCAGTTCTTC.

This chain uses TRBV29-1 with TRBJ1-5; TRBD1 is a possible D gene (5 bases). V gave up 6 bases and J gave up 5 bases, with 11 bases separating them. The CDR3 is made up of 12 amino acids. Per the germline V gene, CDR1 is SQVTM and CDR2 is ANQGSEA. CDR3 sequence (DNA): TGCAGCGTGGGAGACAGAGATCAGCCCCAGCATTTT. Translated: CSVGDRDQPQHF.

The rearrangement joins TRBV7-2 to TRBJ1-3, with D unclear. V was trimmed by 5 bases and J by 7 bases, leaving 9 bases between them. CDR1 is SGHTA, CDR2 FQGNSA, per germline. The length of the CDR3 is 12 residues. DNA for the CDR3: TGTGCCAGCAGCGAAAGCAGGAACACCATATATTTT. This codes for CASSESRNTIYF. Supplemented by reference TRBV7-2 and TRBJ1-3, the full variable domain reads GAGVSQSPSNKVTEKGKDVELRCDPISGHTALYWYRQSLGQGLEFLIYFQGNSAPDKSGLPSDRFSAERTGGSVSTLTIQRTQQEDSAVYLCASSESRNTIYFGEGSWLTVV.

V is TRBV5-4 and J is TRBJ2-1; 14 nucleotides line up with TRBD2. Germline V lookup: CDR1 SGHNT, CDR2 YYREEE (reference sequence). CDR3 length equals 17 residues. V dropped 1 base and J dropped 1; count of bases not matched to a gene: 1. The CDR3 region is CASSLRTSGGSYNEQFF. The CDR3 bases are TGTGCCAGCAGCTTGCGGACTAGCGGGGGGTCCTACAATGAGCAGTTCTTC.

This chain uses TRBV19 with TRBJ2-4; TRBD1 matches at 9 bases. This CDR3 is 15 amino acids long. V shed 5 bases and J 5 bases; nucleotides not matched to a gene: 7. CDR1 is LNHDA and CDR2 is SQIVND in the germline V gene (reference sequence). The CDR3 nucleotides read TGTGCCAGTAGTGGGAGGGACAGGGCCGAAAACATTCAGTACTTC. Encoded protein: CASSGRDRAENIQYF.

The CDR3 region has the DNA TGTGCCAGCAGGGGACGGATACCTATGAACTACGAGCAGTACTTC. Translating it yields CASRGRIPMNYEQYF. The chain carries TRBV28 and TRBJ2-7; D assignment may be TRBD1 or TRBD2 (5 bases each). V lost 6 bases, J lost 3 bases, and 18 bases lay in between. This CDR3 has 15 residues. The germline V gene has CDR1 MDHEN and CDR2 SYDVKM. Drawing the rest from reference TRBV28 and TRBJ2-7, the complete variable domain is DVKVTQSSRYLVKRTGEKVFLECVQDMDHENMFWYRQDPGLGLRLIYFSYDVKMKEKGDIPEGYSVSREKKERFSLILESASTNQTSMYLCASRGRIPMNYEQYFGPGTRLTVT.

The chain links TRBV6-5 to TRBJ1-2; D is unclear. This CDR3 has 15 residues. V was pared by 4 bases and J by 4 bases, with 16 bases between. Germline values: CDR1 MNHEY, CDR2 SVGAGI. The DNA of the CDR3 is TGTGCCAGCAGTTCCCTCCTTCGGATCGGCTATGGCTACACCTTC. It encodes CASSSLLRIGYGYTF.

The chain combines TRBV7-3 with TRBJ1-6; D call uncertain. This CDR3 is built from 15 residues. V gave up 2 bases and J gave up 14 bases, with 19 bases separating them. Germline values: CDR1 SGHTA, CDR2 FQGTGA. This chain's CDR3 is CASSLGVGAERALHF. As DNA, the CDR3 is TGTGCCAGCAGCTTAGGGGTAGGTGCTGAAAGGGCCCTCCACTTT.

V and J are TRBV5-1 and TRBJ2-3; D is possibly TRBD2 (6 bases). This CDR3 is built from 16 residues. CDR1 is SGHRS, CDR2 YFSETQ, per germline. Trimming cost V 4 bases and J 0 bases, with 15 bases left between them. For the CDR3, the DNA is TGCGCCAGCAGCAGACGGGACTCATCTAGCACAGATACGCAGTATTTT. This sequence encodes CASSRRDSSSTDTQYF.

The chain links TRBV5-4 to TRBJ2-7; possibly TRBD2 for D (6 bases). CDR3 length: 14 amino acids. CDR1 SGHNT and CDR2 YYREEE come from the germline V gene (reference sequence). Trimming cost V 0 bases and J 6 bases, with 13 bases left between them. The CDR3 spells CASSLVASVAEQYF. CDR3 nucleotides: TGTGCCAGCAGCTTGGTGGCTAGCGTAGCCGAGCAGTACTTC.

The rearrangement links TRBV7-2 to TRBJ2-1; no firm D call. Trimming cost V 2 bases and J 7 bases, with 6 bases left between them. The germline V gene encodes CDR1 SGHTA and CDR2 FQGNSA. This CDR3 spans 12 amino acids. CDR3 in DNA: TGTGCCAGCAGCTTAAGCGAGAATGAGCAGTTCTTC. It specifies CASSLSENEQFF.

The CDR3 bases are TGTGCCAGCAGCTTAGATCGGGCAGGGGGCGTATACGAGCAGTACTTC. Translating gives CASSLDRAGGVYEQYF. The V gene is TRBV11-2, the J gene TRBJ2-7, with 8 bases lining up with TRBD1. This CDR3 spans 16 amino acids. The ends lost 0 bases at V and 4 bases at J; junction bases unmatched: 8. Germline V gene data show CDR1 as SGHAT and CDR2 as FQNNGV.